The clone carrying this T cell receptor beta chain is termed medium-sized. The CDR3 has 15 residues. V was clipped by 3 bases and J by 4 bases; unmatched bases: 5. Peptide pools at 1 ug/mL each stimulated CFSE-labeled PBMCs over a roughly 6-day culture. Live CD56-CD19-CD16-CD3+CD4+ cells with low CFSE were sorted unfixed as proliferating CD4 T cells. MiXCR was run by TCRdb on the 5' RACE reads, yielding one entry per CDR3 protein. The repertoire holds roughly 700 distinct CDR3 sequences, with about 3.5% as singletons. The record originates from a study of Japanese encephalitis immunity and Zika vaccine responses. Study-wide context: Some participants got two JEV vaccine doses, 28 days apart, before ZPIV. Stimulation used either flavivirus-conserved or non-conserved ZIKV pools, or pre-vaccination JEV or YFV peptides. Study-wide points: After ZPIV, CD4 T cells responding to conserved ZIKV epitopes lost repertoire richness in JEV-pre-vaccinated donors.

The specimen was antigen-activated CD4+ T cells from blood, cultured, collected during a Zika inactivated vaccine study. This receptor was taken from an adult woman who received an inactivated Zika virus vaccine. The chain joins TRBV12-3 or TRBV12-4 to TRBJ1-5; 8 bases fit TRBD1. CDR3 protein: CASSLGTGLNQPQHF. The CDR3, as DNA: TGTGCCAGCAGTTTGGGGACAGGTCTTAATCAGCCCCAGCATTTT.